This TCR beta chain was obtained from a study of blood T cells in healthy people across ages. A second PCR, run for roughly 7 to 11 cycles, used a sample-barcoded 5' primer plus a J-beta primer mix. TCRdb re-derived calls from the 5' RACE reads in MiXCR, one entry per CDR3 protein. Here the sample spans hundreds of thousands of distinct CDR3 sequences, 45% to 50% being singletons. Germline CDR1 is MNHNS and CDR2 is SASEGT. This CDR3 is built from 17 residues. V dropped 1 base and J dropped 1; count of bases not matched to a gene: 9. V is TRBV6-1 and J is TRBJ2-5, with 7 nucleotides matching TRBD2. The TCR was taken from a woman aged 55-70 years in good health. The sample taken for sequencing was blood. DNA of the CDR3: TGTGCCAGCAGTGAAGGGATATCTAGCGGAGTCCAAGAGACCCAGTACTTC. Amino acids: CASSEGISSGVQETQYF.